This T cell receptor beta chain was recorded in a study of CD8 T cells in Susac syndrome. From blood CD8+ and CD4+ T cells, TCR beta sequences were generated. In the multiple sclerosis control group, patients were treatment-naive and had stable or active relapsing-remitting disease. V was cut by 2 bases and J by 7 bases, with 9 bases left in between. Per the germline V gene, CDR1 is MNHEY and CDR2 is SVGEGT. The CDR3 is made up of 12 amino acids. RNA, at 0.5 to 1 ug, was reverse transcribed with random hexamers. TCRdb fed the immunoSEQ multiplex PCR reads into MiXCR, producing one record per CDR3 protein. The sample includes over 200,000 distinct CDR3 sequences, 85% to 95% of them seen just once.

The rearrangement joins TRBV6-2 or TRBV6-3 to TRBJ2-7; tentative D call: TRBD2 (6 bases). The sample was CD4+ T cells from PBMCs. The source is a human donor with multiple sclerosis. CDR3 amino acids: CASSYRDWEQYF. The CDR3 nucleotides are TGTGCCAGCAGTTACAGGGACTGGGAGCAGTACTTC.